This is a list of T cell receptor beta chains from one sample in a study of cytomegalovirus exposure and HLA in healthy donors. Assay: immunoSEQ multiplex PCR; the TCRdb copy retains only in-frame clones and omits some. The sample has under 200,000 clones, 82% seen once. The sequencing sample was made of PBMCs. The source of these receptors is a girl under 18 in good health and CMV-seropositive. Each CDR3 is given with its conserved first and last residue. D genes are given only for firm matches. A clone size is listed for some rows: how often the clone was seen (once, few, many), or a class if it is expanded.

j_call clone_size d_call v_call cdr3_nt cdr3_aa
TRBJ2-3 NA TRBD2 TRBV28 TGTGCCAGCAGTTTAGGGAGCGGGGGGGCCAGGGATACGCAGTATTTT CASSLGSGGARDTQYF
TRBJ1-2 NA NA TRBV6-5 TGTGCCAGCAGTTACTATACTTCAACGAGTATATATGGCTACACCTTC CASSYYTSTSIYGYTF
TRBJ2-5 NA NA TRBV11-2 TGTGCCAGCAGCTTAGTGCTGCAGGGGCCCCAAGAGACCCAGTACTTC CASSLVLQGPQETQYF
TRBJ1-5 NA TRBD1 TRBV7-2 TGTGCCAGCAGCTTAGTTGGGGCAGGGGGCAGCCAGCCCCAGCATTTT CASSLVGAGGSQPQHF
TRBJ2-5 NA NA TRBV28 TGTGCCACCTTCCTCCAGGGTGGAGAGACCCAGTACTTC CATFLQGGETQYF
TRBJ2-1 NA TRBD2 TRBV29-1 TGCAGCGTTGCCAGACTAGCGGGATTCAATGAGCAGTTCTTC CSVARLAGFNEQFF
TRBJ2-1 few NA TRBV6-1 TGTGCCAGCCGAGGGCCTTCCTACAATGAGCAGTTCTTC CASRGPSYNEQFF
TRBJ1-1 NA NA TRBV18 TGTGCCAGCTCAGAACAGGGGAACACTGAAGCTTTCTTT CASSEQGNTEAFF
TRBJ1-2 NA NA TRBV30 TGTGCCTGGAGTGAAACAGGGCCCCTAGATGGCTACACCTTC CAWSETGPLDGYTF
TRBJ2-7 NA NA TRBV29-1 TGCAGCGTTGTTCCCTGGAGCTCCTACGAGCAGTACTTC CSVVPWSSYEQYF
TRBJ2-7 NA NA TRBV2 TGTGCCAGCACTCGCCAGGCCTCTGCCTACGAGCAGTACTTC CASTRQASAYEQYF
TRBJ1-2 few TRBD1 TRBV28 TGTGCCAGCAGCAGAGACAGGGTAGACTATGGCTACACCTTC CASSRDRVDYGYTF
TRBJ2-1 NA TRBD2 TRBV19 TGTGCCAGTACTGAAGCTAGCGGGGGGGCTGGTAATGAGCAGTTCTTC CASTEASGGAGNEQFF
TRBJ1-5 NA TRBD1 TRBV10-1 TGCGCCAGCAGTCCGGGACAGGATCAGCCCCAGCATTTT CASSPGQDQPQHF
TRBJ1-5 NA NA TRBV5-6 TGTGCCAGCAGCTTCTCGGGTAATCAGCCCCAGCATTTT CASSFSGNQPQHF
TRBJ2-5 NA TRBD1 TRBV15 TGTGCCACCAGCAGGACAGGGCCTTACCAAGAGACCCAGTACTTC CATSRTGPYQETQYF
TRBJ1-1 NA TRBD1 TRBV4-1 TGCGCCAGCAGCCAAGAAAAACAGGGGGCAGGAACTGAAGCTTTCTTT CASSQEKQGAGTEAFF